This TCR beta chain was recorded in a study of CD8+CD57+ T cells in acquired aplastic anemia. Trimming removed 6 bases from V and 0 bases from J; junction bases left unmatched: 4. The CDR3 spans 13 residues. From germline, CDR1 is DFQATT and CDR2 SNEGSKA (reference sequence). With respect to this clonotype: Its target is unknown.

Before being chosen for sequencing, patients had shown CD8+CD57+ cell expansion by flow cytometry. The authors also ran sequencing on CD8+CD57+ effector memory cells taken from about 15% of the 12 patients. Among the patients, none had received any therapy at the time of blood sampling. Genomic DNA acted as the template from which TCR beta VDJ combination and CDR3 sequence profiling were carried out. TCRdb recomputed calls from the reads with MiXCR, one row per CDR3 protein. The sample includes about 20,000 distinct CDR3 sequences, 40% of them seen just once. Findings of the study overall: Fewer than 30 shared CD8+ CDR3s appeared highly expressed within patients' immunodominant clones. Diversity in CD8+CD57+ cells from patients fell below that of the total CD4+ and CD8+ cell pools. This difference was described as decreased diversity. The study found no significant CD8+ Simpson's diversity difference between patients and controls.

Sequencing was carried out using CD8+CD57+ T cells sorted from PBMCs. Stated subset: bead-enriched CD8+CD57+ effector memory T cells from SAA patients. The sequence was obtained from a human donor with aplastic anemia. The chain employs TRBV20-1 and TRBJ1-2, with TRBD1 matching 7 bases. This CDR3 reads CSANGQANYGYTF. Here the CDR3 DNA reads TGCAGTGCAAACGGACAGGCTAACTATGGCTACACCTTC.